This T cell receptor beta chain was retrieved from a study of T cell repertoires in ileal Crohn's disease. Whole-study results and caveats: The median delay to postoperative endoscopy was under nine months.

This table comes from immunoSEQ multiplex PCR, and its TCRdb copy is limited to in-frame clones, with some not included. The data hold about 62,000 clones, with roughly nine tenths observed a single time. As to this clone: The antigen is not known.

The time point here: neoterminal ileum biopsy at postoperative endoscopy, about 6 months after surgery. The sequence derives from an adult with Crohn's disease. Sequences were obtained from ileal tissue.

DNA for the CDR3: TGTGCCAGCAGATCCGAGGTTGGTGAAGCTTTCTTT. It translates to CASRSEVGEAFF. This chain connects TRBV6-5 to TRBJ1-1; no clear D. The CDR3 spans 12 residues. V lost 6 bases and J 7 bases, leaving 12 bases between the germline ends. Germline CDR1 and CDR2: MNHEY and SVGAGI.